The 7 T cell receptor beta chains below all came from one sample that was sequenced in a study of Graves' ophthalmopathy and Graves' hyperthyroidism. Beta-chain TCR CDR3 regions were amplified from RNA transcripts. In the first round, RT-PCR was carried out with HTBI primers, and a multiplex PCR formed the second round. Each CDR3 protein is one row after TCRdb ran MiXCR on the multiplex PCR reads. This table has about 240,000 distinct CDR3 sequences, about 46% appearing once. The material sequenced was peripheral blood. The receptors come from an adult man with Graves' ophthalmopathy.

Turning to this clonotype: A much larger clone sits a single nucleotide away, making a read error possible. The chain carries TRBV10-3 and TRBJ1-3; D might be TRBD1 (5 bases). The CDR3 spans 15 residues. CDR1 and CDR2 (germline): ENHRY, SYGVKD. Written as DNA, the CDR3 is TGTGCCATCAGTGAGTCGAAAGGGGCTGGAAACACCATACATTTT. This sequence encodes CAISESKGAGNTIHF.

The sample holds a few counts of this clonotype. V gene TRBV5-1 combines with J gene TRBJ1-3; D is undetermined. V lost 4 bases and J 0 bases, leaving 11 bases between the germline ends. Per germline, CDR1 SGHRS and CDR2 YFSETQ. The CDR3 contains 15 residues. The CDR3 protein is CASSAQTGSGNTIYF. The CDR3 DNA reads as TGCGCCAGCAGCGCCCAGACGGGCTCTGGAAACACCATATATTTT.

V gene TRBV12-3 or TRBV12-4 combines with J gene TRBJ2-7; D assignment may be TRBD1 or TRBD2 (7 bases each). This CDR3 region has 14 residues. Trimming removed 6 bases from V and 2 bases from J, with 14 bases in between. The DNA of the CDR3 is TGTGCCAGCAGGGGGGGGGACAGAGCCTACGAGCAGTACTTC. This translates into CASRGGDRAYEQYF.

A remark on this clonotype: The germline gene is not matched at one end of the junction; a read error may be the cause. This chain joins TRBV7-7 and TRBJ2-2; 14 positions agree with TRBD2. Germline V lookup: CDR1 SSHAT, CDR2 FNYEAQ (reference sequence). CDR3 size: 22 residues. The CDR3 region is CASSPSAIPGTSGSANTGELFF. CDR3 DNA sequence: TGTGCTAGCAGCCCGTCCGCCATCCCTGGGACTAGCGGGAGCGCGAACACCGGGGAGCTGTTTTTT.

This chain connects TRBV7-8 to TRBJ2-6; either TRBD1 or TRBD2 may supply D (5 bases each). This CDR3 comprises 18 residues. Per the germline V gene, CDR1 is SGHVS and CDR2 is FQNEAQ. V was trimmed by 5 bases and J by 1 base, leaving 18 bases between them. Here the CDR3 reads CASSRYSGLTSGANVLTF. For the CDR3, the DNA is TGTGCCAGCAGCCGATATTCGGGGCTAACTTCTGGGGCCAACGTCCTGACTTTC.

In this sample, this clonotype turned up a few times. This CDR3 is CSVESTGNTF. CDR3 sequence (DNA): TGCAGCGTTGAGTCGACTGGAAACACCTTC. The genes are TRBV29-1 and TRBJ1-2; D is uncertain. Trimming pared 3 bases from V and 12 bases from J, leaving 11 bases between. The V gene's germline CDR1 is SQVTM and CDR2 ANQGSEA. The CDR3 is 10 amino acids. Variable domain in full (rest from reference TRBV29-1 and TRBJ1-2): SAVISQKPSRDICQRGTSLTIQCQVDSQVTMMFWYRQQPGQSLTLIATANQGSEATYESGFVIDKFPISRPNLTFSTLTVSNMSPEDSSIYLCSVESTGNTFGSGTRLTVV.

V gene TRBV12-3 or TRBV12-4 combines with J gene TRBJ2-5; TRBD2 might be the D (6 bases). The CDR3 sequence is 15 residues long. With 4 bases removed from V and 2 bases from J, the gap between germline ends came to 14 bases. The CDR3 reads CASSSPGAGQETQYF. CDR3 DNA sequence: TGTGCCAGCAGTTCCCCGGGAGCAGGGCAAGAGACCCAGTACTTC.